What follows describes a single T cell receptor beta chain. The antigen is unknown. Only in-frame clones appear in the TCRdb table, and some are missing; sequencing was by immunoSEQ multiplex PCR. The table includes around 140,000 clones, 85% to 95% detected once. The sample belongs to a study of T cell responses to AZD1222 COVID-19 vaccine. Study-wide results and caveats: Close to half of spike-specific TCRs reportedly recognize unmutated variant regions. Clonal diversity was possibly underestimated; the donors were predominantly white British and more often female. Only six AZD1222 recipients tested seropositive at baseline.

This receptor was obtained from an adult in good health. Sequencing used peripheral blood, obtained on day 0 of AZD1222 vaccination.

CDR3: CASSLQTSGNTIYF. For the CDR3, the DNA is TGTGCCAGCAGCTTACAGACCTCTGGAAACACCATATATTTT. The rearrangement uses TRBV7-2 and TRBJ1-3, with D unresolved. V shed 2 bases and J shed 0 bases, with 5 bases lying between them. From germline, CDR1 is SGHTA and CDR2 FQGNSA. This CDR3 contains 14 residues.